The T cell receptor beta chain under discussion was sequenced for a study of T cell responses to AZD1222 COVID-19 vaccine. The study's findings and limits: The donor group comprised mostly white British people and more females; the analysis possibly underestimated clonal diversity. Spike-specific TCR breadth and depth grew following two AZD1222 doses.

The CDR3 covers 14 residues. V gave up 4 bases and J gave up 6 bases; unmatched junction bases: 8. The germline CDR1 and CDR2 sequences are SEHNR and FQNEAQ (reference sequence). Clones were sequenced by immunoSEQ multiplex PCR, and TCRdb holds only the in-frame ones, with some missing. The sample contains 63,000 or so clones, less than 90% of which appear only once. Concerning this clone: Its antigen is not identified.

The V gene is TRBV7-9, the J gene TRBJ1-2; 7 positions agree with TRBD1. Sequences were derived from peripheral blood, sampled on day 0 of AZD1222 vaccination. This clonotype was sampled from an adult in good health. The CDR3, as DNA: TGTGCCAGCAGCTCGGGACAGCGAGATCATGGCTACACCTTC. It encodes CASSSGQRDHGYTF.